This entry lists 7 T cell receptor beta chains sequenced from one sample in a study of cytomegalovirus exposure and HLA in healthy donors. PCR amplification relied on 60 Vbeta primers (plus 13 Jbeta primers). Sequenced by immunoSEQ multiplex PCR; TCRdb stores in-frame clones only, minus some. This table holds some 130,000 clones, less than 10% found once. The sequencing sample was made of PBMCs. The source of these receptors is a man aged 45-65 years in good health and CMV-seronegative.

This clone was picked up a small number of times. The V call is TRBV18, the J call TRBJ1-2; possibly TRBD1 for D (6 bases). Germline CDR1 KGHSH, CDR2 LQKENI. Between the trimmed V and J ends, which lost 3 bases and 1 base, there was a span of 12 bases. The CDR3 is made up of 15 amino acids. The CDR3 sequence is CASSPSGDGNYGYTF. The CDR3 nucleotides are TGTGCCAGCTCACCGTCAGGGGACGGTAACTATGGCTACACCTTC.

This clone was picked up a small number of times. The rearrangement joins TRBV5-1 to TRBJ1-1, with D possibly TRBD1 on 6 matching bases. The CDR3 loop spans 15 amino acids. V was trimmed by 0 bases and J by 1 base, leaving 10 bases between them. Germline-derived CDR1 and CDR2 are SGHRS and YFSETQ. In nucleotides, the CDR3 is TGCGCCAGCAGCTTGGATGCAGGGGCGAACACTGAAGCTTTCTTT. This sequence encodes CASSLDAGANTEAFF. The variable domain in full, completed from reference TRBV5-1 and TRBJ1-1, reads KAGVTQTPRYLIKTRGQQVTLSCSPISGHRSVSWYQQTPGQGLQFLFEYFSETQRNKGNFPGRFSGRQFSNSRSEMNVSTLELGDSALYLCASSLDAGANTEAFFGQGTRLTVV.

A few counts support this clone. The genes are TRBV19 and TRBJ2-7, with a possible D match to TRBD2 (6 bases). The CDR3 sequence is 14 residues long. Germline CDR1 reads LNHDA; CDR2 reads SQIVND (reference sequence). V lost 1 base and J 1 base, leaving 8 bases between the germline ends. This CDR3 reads CASSIVGTSYEQYF. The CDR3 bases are TGTGCCAGTAGTATAGTAGGGACTTCCTACGAGCAGTACTTC.

The chain's CDR3 is CASSWGVREGRTDTQYF. The CDR3 DNA reads TGCGCCAGCAGCTGGGGTGTTCGGGAGGGTCGCACAGATACGCAGTATTTT. V gene TRBV5-1 combines with J gene TRBJ2-3; 8 bases fit TRBD2. The V gene end was trimmed by 3 bases and the J gene end by 1 base; junction bases not matched to a gene: 10. Germline CDR1 SGHRS, CDR2 YFSETQ. This CDR3 spans 17 amino acids. Complete variable domain (other parts from reference TRBV5-1 and TRBJ2-3): KAGVTQTPRYLIKTRGQQVTLSCSPISGHRSVSWYQQTPGQGLQFLFEYFSETQRNKGNFPGRFSGRQFSNSRSEMNVSTLELGDSALYLCASSWGVREGRTDTQYFGPGTRLTVL.

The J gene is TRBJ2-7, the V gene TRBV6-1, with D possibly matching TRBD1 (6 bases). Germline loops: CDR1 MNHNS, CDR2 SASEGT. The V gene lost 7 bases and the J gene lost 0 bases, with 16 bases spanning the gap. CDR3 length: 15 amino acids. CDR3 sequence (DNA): TGTGCCAGCATGACAGGCGGGTCTAGCTCCTACGAGCAGTACTTC. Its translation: CASMTGGSSSYEQYF.

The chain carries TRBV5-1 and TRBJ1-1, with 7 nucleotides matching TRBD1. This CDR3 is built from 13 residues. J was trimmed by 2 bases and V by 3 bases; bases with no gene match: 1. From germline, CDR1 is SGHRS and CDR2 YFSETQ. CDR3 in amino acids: CASSYRGNTEAFF. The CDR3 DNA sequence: TGCGCCAGCAGCTACAGGGGCAACACTGAAGCTTTCTTT.

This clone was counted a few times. The CDR3 coding sequence is TGCGCCAGCAGCCCGACAGTGGGGGACATGGGAGGCTACACCTTC. The encoded protein is CASSPTVGDMGGYTF. V and J are TRBV5-1 and TRBJ1-2; D may be TRBD1 (6 bases). The CDR3 has 15 amino acids. V was shortened by 4 bases and J by 8 bases, with 21 bases between the two germline ends. Germline V gene data show CDR1 as SGHRS and CDR2 as YFSETQ.